This T cell receptor (beta chain) derives from a study of Graves' ophthalmopathy and Graves' hyperthyroidism. Overall study: The study drew peripheral blood at initial diagnosis, before any treatment.

This clonotype was observed many times. The TCR beta CDR3 regions underwent amplification from RNA transcripts. The workflow started with a first-round RT-PCR run with HTBI primers and then moved on to a second-round multiplex PCR. MiXCR, applied by TCRdb to the multiplex PCR reads, yields one record per CDR3 protein. This table holds 360,000 or so distinct CDR3 sequences, around 16% found once. Germline V gene data show CDR1 as SGHTA and CDR2 as FQGNSA. With 6 bases clipped from V and 6 bases from J, the junction kept 10 bases outside the gene matches. The CDR3 is 15 amino acids. This TCR derives from a woman between 18 and 29 years old with Graves' ophthalmopathy. The specimen was peripheral blood. The genes are TRBV7-2 and TRBJ2-2; 7 nucleotides line up with TRBD1. The CDR3 reads CASSQNRGSPGELFF. Written as DNA, the CDR3 is TGTGCCAGCAGTCAAAACAGGGGCAGTCCCGGGGAGCTGTTTTTT.